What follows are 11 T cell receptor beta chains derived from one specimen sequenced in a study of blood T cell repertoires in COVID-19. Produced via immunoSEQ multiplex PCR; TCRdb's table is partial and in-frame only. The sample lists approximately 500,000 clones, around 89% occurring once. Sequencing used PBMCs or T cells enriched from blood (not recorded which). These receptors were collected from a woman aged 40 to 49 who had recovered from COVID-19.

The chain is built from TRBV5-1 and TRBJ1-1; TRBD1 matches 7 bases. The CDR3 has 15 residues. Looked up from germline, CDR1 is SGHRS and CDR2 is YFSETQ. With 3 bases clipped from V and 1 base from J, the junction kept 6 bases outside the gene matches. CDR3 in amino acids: CASSSTQGRNTEAFF. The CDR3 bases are TGCGCCAGCAGCTCAACACAGGGGAGGAACACTGAAGCTTTCTTT.

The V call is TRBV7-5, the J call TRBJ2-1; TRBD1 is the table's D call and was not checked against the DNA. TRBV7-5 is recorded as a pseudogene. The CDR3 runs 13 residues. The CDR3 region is CALTDSSYNEQFF. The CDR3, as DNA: TGTGCCCTGACGGACAGCTCCTACAATGAGCAGTTCTTC.

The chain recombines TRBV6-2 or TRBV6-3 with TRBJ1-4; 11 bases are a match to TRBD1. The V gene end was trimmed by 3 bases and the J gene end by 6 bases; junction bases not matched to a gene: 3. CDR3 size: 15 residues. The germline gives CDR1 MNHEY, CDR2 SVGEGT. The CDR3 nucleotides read TGTGCCAGCAGTTATCCGGGACAGGGGGATGAAAAACTGTTTTTT. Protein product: CASSYPGQGDEKLFF.

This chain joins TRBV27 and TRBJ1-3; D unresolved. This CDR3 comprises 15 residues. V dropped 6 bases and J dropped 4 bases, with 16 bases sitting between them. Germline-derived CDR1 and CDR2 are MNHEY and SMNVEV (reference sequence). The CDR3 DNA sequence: TGTGCCAGCAGAGGAGGGAGTTCGTCAGGAAACACCATATATTTT. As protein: CASRGGSSSGNTIYF.

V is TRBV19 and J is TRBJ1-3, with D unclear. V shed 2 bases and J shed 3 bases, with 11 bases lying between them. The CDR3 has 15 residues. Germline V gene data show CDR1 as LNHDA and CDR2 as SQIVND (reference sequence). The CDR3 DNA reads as TGTGCCAGTAGTATATCAGGCTTCGGTGGAAACACCATATATTTT. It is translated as CASSISGFGGNTIYF.

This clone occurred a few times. CDR3 DNA: TGTGCCAGCAGTTCTCCATCCGGAACAGGGGGCTTATACGAGCAGTACTTC. Protein: CASSSPSGTGGLYEQYF. The genes are TRBV27 and TRBJ2-7; 9 bases match TRBD1. After removal of 4 bases from V and 4 bases from J, the junction contained 14 bases not matched to a gene. Germline CDR1 is MNHEY and CDR2 is SMNVEV (reference sequence). This CDR3 is built from 17 residues.

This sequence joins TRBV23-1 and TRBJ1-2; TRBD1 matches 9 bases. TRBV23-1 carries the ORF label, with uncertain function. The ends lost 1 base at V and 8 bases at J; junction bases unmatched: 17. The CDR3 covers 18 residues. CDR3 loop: CASSQYGPFRTGEKGYTF. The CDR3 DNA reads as TGCGCCAGCAGTCAATATGGTCCCTTCAGGACAGGGGAGAAGGGCTACACCTTC.

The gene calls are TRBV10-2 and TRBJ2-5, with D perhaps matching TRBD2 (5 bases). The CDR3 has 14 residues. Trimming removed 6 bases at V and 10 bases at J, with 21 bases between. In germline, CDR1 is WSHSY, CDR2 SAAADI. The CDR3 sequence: CASSEDGRPRGQYF. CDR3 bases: TGCGCCAGCAGCGAAGACGGCCGGCCCCGGGGCCAGTACTTC.

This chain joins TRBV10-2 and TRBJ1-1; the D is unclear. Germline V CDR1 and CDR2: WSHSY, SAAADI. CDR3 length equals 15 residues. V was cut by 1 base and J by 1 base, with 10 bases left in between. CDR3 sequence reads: CASSEFGIENTEAFF. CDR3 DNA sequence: TGCGCCAGCAGTGAGTTCGGGATCGAGAACACTGAAGCTTTCTTT.

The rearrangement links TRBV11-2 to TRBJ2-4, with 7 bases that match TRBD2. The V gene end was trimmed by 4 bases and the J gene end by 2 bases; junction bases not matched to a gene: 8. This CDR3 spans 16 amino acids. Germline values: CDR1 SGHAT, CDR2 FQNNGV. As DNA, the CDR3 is TGTGCCAGCAGCTCCCTCAGGGAGGGGACCAAAAACATTCAGTACTTC. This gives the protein CASSSLREGTKNIQYF.

CDR3: CASSEQGEPEPGELFF. The CDR3 DNA reads TGCGCCAGCAGTGAGCAGGGTGAGCCAGAACCCGGGGAGCTGTTTTTT. The chain combines TRBV10-2 with TRBJ2-2, with D possibly TRBD1 on 5 matching bases. V shed 2 bases and J shed 6 bases, with 16 bases lying between them. This CDR3 is built from 16 residues. In germline, CDR1 is WSHSY, CDR2 SAAADI.